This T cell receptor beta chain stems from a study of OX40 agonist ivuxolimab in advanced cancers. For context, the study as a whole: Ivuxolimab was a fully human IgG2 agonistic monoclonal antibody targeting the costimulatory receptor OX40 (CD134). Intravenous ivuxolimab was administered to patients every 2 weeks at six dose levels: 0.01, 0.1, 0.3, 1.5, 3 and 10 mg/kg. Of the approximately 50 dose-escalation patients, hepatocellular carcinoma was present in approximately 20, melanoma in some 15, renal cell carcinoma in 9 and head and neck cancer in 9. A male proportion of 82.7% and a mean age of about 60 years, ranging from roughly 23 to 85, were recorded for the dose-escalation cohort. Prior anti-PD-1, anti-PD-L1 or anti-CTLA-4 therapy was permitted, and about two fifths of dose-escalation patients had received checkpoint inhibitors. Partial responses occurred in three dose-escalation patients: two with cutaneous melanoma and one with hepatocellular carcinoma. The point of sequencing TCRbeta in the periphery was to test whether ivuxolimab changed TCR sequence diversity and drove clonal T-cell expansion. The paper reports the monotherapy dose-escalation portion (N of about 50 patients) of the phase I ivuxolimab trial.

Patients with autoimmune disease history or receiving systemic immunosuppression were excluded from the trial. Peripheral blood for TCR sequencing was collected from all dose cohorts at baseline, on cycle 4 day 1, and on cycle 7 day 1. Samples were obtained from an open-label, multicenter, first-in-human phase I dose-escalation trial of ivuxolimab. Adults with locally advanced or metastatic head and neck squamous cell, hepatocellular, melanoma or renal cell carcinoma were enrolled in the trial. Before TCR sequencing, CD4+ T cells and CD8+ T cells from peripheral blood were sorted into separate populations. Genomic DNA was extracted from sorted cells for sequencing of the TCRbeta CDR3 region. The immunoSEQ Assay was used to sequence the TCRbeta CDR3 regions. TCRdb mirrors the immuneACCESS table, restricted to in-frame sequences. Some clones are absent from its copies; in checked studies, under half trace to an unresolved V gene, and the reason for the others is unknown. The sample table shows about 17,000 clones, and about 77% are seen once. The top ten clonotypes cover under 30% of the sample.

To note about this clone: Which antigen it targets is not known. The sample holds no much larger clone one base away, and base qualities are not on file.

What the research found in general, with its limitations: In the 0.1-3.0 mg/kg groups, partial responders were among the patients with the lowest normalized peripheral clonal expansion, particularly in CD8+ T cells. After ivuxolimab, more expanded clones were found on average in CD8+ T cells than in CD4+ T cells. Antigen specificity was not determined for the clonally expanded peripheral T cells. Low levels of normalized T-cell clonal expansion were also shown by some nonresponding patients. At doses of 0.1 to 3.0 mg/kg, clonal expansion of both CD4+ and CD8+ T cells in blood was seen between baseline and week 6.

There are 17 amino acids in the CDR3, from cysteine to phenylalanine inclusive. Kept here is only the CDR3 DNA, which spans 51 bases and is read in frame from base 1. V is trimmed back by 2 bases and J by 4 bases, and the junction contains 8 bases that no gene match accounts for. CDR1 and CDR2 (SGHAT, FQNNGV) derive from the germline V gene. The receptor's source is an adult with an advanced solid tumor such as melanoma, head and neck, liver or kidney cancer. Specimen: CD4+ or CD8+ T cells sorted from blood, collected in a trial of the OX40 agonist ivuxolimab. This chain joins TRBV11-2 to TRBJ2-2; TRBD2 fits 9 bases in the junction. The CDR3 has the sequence CASSLPREGQPTGELFF. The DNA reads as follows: TGTGCCAGCAGCTTACCGCGGGAGGGCCAACCCACCGGGGAGCTGTTTTTT.